This T cell receptor (beta chain) was profiled in a study of blood T cells in healthy people across ages. Study findings and constraints: Older individuals had lower TCR beta diversity per million T cells (the decline was roughly linear).

This clonotype was detected ten times or more. What it binds is unknown. This CDR3 spans 15 amino acids. CDR1 is SGHNT, CDR2 YENEEA, per germline. Unmatched junction bases numbered 4, after V lost 4 bases and J lost 4 bases. A second PCR, run for roughly 7 to 12 cycles, used a sample-barcoded 5' primer plus a J-beta primer mix. TCRdb reprocessed the 5' RACE reads with MiXCR, giving one entry per CDR3 protein. This sample has over a million distinct CDR3 sequences, with roughly two fifths found just once. This sequence originates from a young woman in good health. The J gene is TRBJ2-1, the V gene TRBV11-3; 10 nucleotides align to TRBD2. Sequences were obtained from blood. CDR3 DNA: TGTGCCAGCAGCTCACGGACTAGCGGATACAATGAGCAGTTCTTC. Translation: CASSSRTSGYNEQFF.